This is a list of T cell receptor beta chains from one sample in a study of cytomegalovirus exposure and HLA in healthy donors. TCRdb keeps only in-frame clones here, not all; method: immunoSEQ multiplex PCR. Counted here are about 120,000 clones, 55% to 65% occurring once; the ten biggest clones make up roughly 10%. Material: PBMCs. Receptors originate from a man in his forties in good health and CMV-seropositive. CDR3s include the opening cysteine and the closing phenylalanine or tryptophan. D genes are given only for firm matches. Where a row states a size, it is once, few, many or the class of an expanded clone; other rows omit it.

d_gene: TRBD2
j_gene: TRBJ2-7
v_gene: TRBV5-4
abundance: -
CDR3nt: TGTGCCAGCAGCCCGGGACTAGAGAATTACGAGCAGTACTTC
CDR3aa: CASSPGLENYEQYF

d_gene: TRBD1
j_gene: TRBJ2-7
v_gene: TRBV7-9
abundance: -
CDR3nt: TGTGCCAGCAGCTTAGTAGTTTTGGGACAGGGAAGAAACGAGCAGTACTTC
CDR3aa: CASSLVVLGQGRNEQYF

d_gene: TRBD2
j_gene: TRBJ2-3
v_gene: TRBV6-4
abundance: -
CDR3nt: TGTGCCAGCAGCGAGGGACTAGCGGGATCTACGCAGTATTTT
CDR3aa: CASSEGLAGSTQYF

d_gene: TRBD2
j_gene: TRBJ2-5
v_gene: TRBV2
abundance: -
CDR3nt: TGTGCCAGCTTGGGACTACCGGGCGAGACCCAGTACTTC
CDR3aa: CASLGLPGETQYF

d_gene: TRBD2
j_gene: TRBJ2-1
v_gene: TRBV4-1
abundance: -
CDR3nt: TGCGCCAGCAGCCTCAACAGCGGGGGGAGGGGTGAGCAGTTCTTC
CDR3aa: CASSLNSGGRGEQFF

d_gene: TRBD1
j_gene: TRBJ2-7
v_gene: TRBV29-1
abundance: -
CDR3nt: TGCAGCGTTCTCCGGGACAGGGGTCGTTACGAGCAGTACTTC
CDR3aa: CSVLRDRGRYEQYF

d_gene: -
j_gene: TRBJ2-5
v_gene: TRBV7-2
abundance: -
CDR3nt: TGTGCCAGCAGCTCCCGGTGGGGGCCAGAGACCCAGTACTTC
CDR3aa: CASSSRWGPETQYF

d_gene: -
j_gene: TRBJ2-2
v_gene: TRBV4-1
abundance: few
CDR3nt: TGCGCCAGCAGCTCGGTCGGGGGGCCTGGGTACACCGGGGAGCTGTTTTTT
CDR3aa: CASSSVGGPGYTGELFF

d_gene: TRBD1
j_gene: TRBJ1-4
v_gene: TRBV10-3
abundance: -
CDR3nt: TGTGCCATCAGTGAGTCGGCGGACAGGGGAAAACGTTCGGAAAAACTGTTTTTT
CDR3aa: CAISESADRGKRSEKLFF

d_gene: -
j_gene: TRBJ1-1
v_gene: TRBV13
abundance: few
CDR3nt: TGTGCCAGCAGCTTAGGTCGAGGCGGGCCTGAAGCTTTCTTT
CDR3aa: CASSLGRGGPEAFF

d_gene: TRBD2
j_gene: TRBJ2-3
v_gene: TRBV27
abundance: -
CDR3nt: TGTGCCAGCAGTTACCTAGCGGGAGGGTTGCCAGATACGCAGTATTTT
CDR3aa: CASSYLAGGLPDTQYF

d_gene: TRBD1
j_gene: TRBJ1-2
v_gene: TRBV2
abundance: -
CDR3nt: TGTGCCAGCAGTGGGACAGGGTATGGCTACACCTTC
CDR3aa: CASSGTGYGYTF

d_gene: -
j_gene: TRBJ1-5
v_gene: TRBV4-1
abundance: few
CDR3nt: TGCGCCAGCAGCCAAGGGGGAGCGGCAGGCGGGCAGCCCCAGCATTTT
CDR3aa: CASSQGGAAGGQPQHF

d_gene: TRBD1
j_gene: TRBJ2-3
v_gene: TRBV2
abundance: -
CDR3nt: TGTGCCAGCAGCCGGGACAGCTCCACAGATACGCAGTATTTT
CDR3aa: CASSRDSSTDTQYF

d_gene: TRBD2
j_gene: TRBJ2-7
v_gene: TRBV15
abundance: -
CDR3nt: TGTGCCACCAGCAGAGATTTGGGGGCTAGCGGGAGACTCGAGCAGTACTTC
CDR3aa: CATSRDLGASGRLEQYF

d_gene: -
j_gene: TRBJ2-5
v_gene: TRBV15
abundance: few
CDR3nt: TGTGCCACCAGCAGGCCGCAGGAGACCCAGTACTTC
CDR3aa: CATSRPQETQYF

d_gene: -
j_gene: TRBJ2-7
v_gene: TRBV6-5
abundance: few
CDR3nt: TGTGCCAGCAGTTACGGGGGCGTTATTTACGAGCAGTACTTC
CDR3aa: CASSYGGVIYEQYF

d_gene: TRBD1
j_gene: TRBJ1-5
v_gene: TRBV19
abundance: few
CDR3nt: TGTGCCACCCTAGGACAGGTTGCGAGCAATCAGCCCCAGCATTTT
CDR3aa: CATLGQVASNQPQHF

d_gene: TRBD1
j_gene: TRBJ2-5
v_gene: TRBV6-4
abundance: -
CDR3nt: TGTGCCAGCAGGAGGGGACAGGGGGCTCGGGAGACCCAGTACTTC
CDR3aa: CASRRGQGARETQYF

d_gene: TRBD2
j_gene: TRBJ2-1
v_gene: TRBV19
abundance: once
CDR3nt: TGTGCCAGTAGTACTCCGACTAGCGGGTCCCGTGAGCAGTTCTTC
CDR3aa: CASSTPTSGSREQFF

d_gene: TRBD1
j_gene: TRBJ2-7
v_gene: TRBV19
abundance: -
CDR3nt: TGTGCCAGTAGTATGCGGACAGGGGGGTTCGAGCAGTACTTC
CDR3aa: CASSMRTGGFEQYF

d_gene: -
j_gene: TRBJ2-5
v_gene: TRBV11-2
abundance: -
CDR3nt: TGTGCCAGCAGCTTGAACAGGGCAGAGACCCAGTACTTC
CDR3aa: CASSLNRAETQYF